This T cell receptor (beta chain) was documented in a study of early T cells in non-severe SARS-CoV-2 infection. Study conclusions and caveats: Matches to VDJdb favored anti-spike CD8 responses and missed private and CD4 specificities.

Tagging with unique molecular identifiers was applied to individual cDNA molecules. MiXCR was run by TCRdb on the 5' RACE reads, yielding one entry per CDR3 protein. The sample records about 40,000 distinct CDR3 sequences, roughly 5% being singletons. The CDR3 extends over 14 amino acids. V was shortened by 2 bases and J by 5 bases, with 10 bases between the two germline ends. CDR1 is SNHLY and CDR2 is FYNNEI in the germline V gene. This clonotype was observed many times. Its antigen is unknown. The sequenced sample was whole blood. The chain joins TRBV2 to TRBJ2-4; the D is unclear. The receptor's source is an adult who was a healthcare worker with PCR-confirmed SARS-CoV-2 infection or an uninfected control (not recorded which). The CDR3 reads CASSESSSQNIQYF. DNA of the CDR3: TGTGCCAGCAGTGAAAGCAGCAGCCAAAACATTCAGTACTTC.